One and the same sample provided the 21 T cell receptor beta chains below, sequenced in a study of CD8 T cells in Susac syndrome. RNA amounts of roughly 0.45 to 1 ug underwent reverse transcription with random hexamers. MiXCR, applied by TCRdb to the immunoSEQ multiplex PCR reads, yields one record per CDR3 protein. The repertoire holds 200,000 or so distinct CDR3 sequences, 92% seen once, with around 0.13% in the top ten. Sequencing used CD8+ T cells from PBMCs. Receptors were obtained from a human donor with multiple sclerosis.

In this sample, this clonotype turned up a few times. V usage is TRBV7-9 and J usage is TRBJ2-1, with a possible D match to TRBD1 (6 bases). CDR1 is SEHNR and CDR2 is FQNEAQ in the germline V gene (reference sequence). The length of the CDR3 is 12 residues. V lost 3 bases, J lost 8 bases, and 8 bases lay in between. CDR3 sequence reads: CASSLSGDEQFF. The CDR3 bases are TGTGCCAGCAGCTTGTCAGGGGATGAGCAGTTCTTC.

This clonotype was seen just once. The gene calls are TRBV7-8 and TRBJ1-5; 9 bases line up with TRBD1. The CDR3 totals 17 residues. Germline V CDR1 and CDR2: SGHVS, FQNEAQ. Losses at the gene ends were 5 bases for V and 2 bases for J; bases not matched to a gene: 10. CDR3 coding DNA: TGTGCCAGCAGCCTCGTTGGGGGGGACAGGGGCAATCAGCCCCAGCATTTT. Translated, it gives CASSLVGGDRGNQPQHF.

The rearrangement uses TRBV19 and TRBJ1-1, with D possibly being TRBD1 (6 bases). CDR1 is LNHDA, CDR2 SQIVND, per germline (reference sequence). The CDR3 spans 13 residues. V gave up 2 bases and J gave up 7 bases, with 11 bases separating them. CDR3 DNA: TGTGCCAGTAGTATACCTGGACAGTTTGAAGCTTTCTTT. This codes for CASSIPGQFEAFF.

This chain uses TRBV2 with TRBJ2-7, with TRBD2 as a possible D gene (5 bases). V was clipped by 7 bases and J by 3 bases, with 13 bases between them. CDR3 length: 13 residues. Germline lookup yields CDR1 SNHLY and CDR2 FYNNEI. The CDR3 nucleotides are TGTGCCAGCACCGGGGAAAGTCGCTACGAGCAGTACTTC. Amino acids: CASTGESRYEQYF.

As for this clonotype: A read error may produce the germline difference seen at one junction end. DNA for the CDR3: TGTGCCGGCAGTGAATATCCGGGACAGGGGGAAGAGACCCAGTACTTC. This sequence encodes CAGSEYPGQGEETQYF. The J gene is TRBJ2-5, the V gene TRBV25-1; 11 bases match TRBD1. This CDR3 is 16 amino acids long. Per the germline V gene, CDR1 is MGHDK and CDR2 is SYGVNS.

This clonotype appeared once. J is TRBJ2-2 and V is TRBV5-4, with D possibly TRBD2 on 6 matching bases. This CDR3 has 14 amino acids. The germline V and J ends were trimmed by 4 bases and 7 bases, with 14 bases remaining between them. The germline V gene has CDR1 SGHNT and CDR2 YYREEE (reference sequence). CDR3 nucleotides: TGTGCCAGCAGCGCCGGGACTTTCAACGGGGAGCTGTTTTTT. Its translation: CASSAGTFNGELFF.

The V and J genes are TRBV13 and TRBJ2-7; D is unresolved. Trimming removed 0 bases from V and 7 bases from J, with 16 bases in between. Germline CDR1 and CDR2: PRHDT and FYEKMQ (reference sequence). This CDR3 comprises 15 residues. CDR3 nucleotide sequence: TGTGCCAGCAGCTTAGGGGCGGTAGGTCCTGGGGAGCAGTACTTC. Its translation: CASSLGAVGPGEQYF. The entire variable domain, with the rest obtained from reference TRBV13 and TRBJ2-7, is as follows: AAGVIQSPRHLIKEKRETATLKCYPIPRHDTVYWYQQGPGQDPQFLISFYEKMQSDKGSIPDRFSAQQFSDYHSELNMSSLELGDSALYFCASSLGAVGPGEQYFGPGTRLTVT.

The chain recombines TRBV7-9 with TRBJ2-3, with D possibly TRBD2 on 5 matching bases. V shed 5 bases and J shed 8 bases, with 11 bases lying between them. Germline loops: CDR1 SEHNR, CDR2 FQNEAQ (reference sequence). The CDR3 covers 12 residues. Here the CDR3 reads CASSAEGATQYF. The CDR3 region has the DNA TGTGCCAGCAGCGCCGAGGGAGCTACGCAGTATTTT.

J is TRBJ2-7 and V is TRBV5-1, with 7 bases lining up with TRBD2. This CDR3 has 16 residues. V gave up 1 base and J gave up 5 bases; unmatched junction bases: 12. Germline V gene sequence: CDR1 SGHRS, CDR2 YFSETQ. Here the CDR3 DNA reads TGCGCCAGCAGCTTGTGGCCTAGCGGTGACATGAACGAGCAGTACTTC. It codes for CASSLWPSGDMNEQYF.

The chain combines TRBV13 with TRBJ1-1; D not certain. Germline lookup yields CDR1 PRHDT and CDR2 FYEKMQ (reference sequence). Trimming took off 5 bases at V and 1 base at J, with 5 bases between the two ends. This CDR3 is 12 amino acids long. CDR3 sequence (DNA): TGTGCCAGCAGCAGAGAGAACACTGAAGCTTTCTTT. Translating it yields CASSRENTEAFF.

The chain carries TRBV6-5 and TRBJ2-7; 7 nucleotides match TRBD1. The germline V gene has CDR1 MNHEY and CDR2 SVGAGI. V gave up 4 bases and J gave up 4 bases; unmatched junction bases: 13. The CDR3 has 16 amino acids. The CDR3 protein is CASSSLLLGQLYEQYF. CDR3 in DNA: TGTGCCAGCAGTTCCTTACTGCTGGGACAGCTATACGAGCAGTACTTC.

The chain combines TRBV12-3 or TRBV12-4 with TRBJ2-3; weak D call: TRBD1 (6 bases). The CDR3 has 14 residues. V lost 6 bases and J lost 6, with 16 bases in between. The CDR3 reads CASSRIGGPDTQYF. The CDR3 DNA sequence: TGTGCCAGCAGCCGAATAGGGGGACCCGATACGCAGTATTTT.

This chain connects TRBV29-1 to TRBJ2-7; tentatively, D is TRBD2 (6 bases). Trimming removed 5 bases from V and 2 bases from J, with 16 bases in between. CDR1 and CDR2 from the germline V gene are SQVTM and ANQGSEA. This CDR3 has 14 amino acids. CDR3 nucleotides: TGCAGCGTTTCAGGCGTGGGGGGTACCTACGAGCAGTACTTC. Translating it yields CSVSGVGGTYEQYF.

The chain links TRBV9 to TRBJ1-1; 8 nucleotides line up with TRBD1. The V gene's germline CDR1 is SGDLS and CDR2 YYNGEE. CDR3 length: 17 residues. The V gene end was trimmed by 0 bases and the J gene end by 1 base; junction bases not matched to a gene: 8. The CDR3 loop reads CASSVAGGTGTNTEAFF. For the CDR3, the DNA is TGTGCCAGCAGCGTAGCTGGTGGGACAGGAACGAACACTGAAGCTTTCTTT.

This chain uses TRBV7-3 with TRBJ2-5, with a possible D match to TRBD1 (7 bases). The germline CDR1 and CDR2 sequences are SGHTA and FQGTGA. Trimming removed 1 base at V and 3 bases at J, with 9 bases between. The CDR3 extends over 14 amino acids. The DNA of the CDR3 is TGTGCCAGCAGCTTAAGCGGGACAGAAGAGACCCAGTACTTC. This encodes CASSLSGTEETQYF.

The rearrangement uses TRBV9 and TRBJ2-7; a possible D gene is TRBD1 (6 bases). This CDR3 has 15 amino acids. Germline CDR1 reads SGDLS; CDR2 reads YYNGEE. Between the trimmed V and J ends, which lost 4 bases and 7 bases, there was a span of 21 bases. CDR3 sequence: CASSPRTALGEEQYF. DNA for the CDR3: TGTGCCAGCAGCCCTAGGACAGCCCTAGGGGAAGAGCAGTACTTC.

This chain uses TRBV7-3 with TRBJ2-1; weak D call: TRBD1 (5 bases). Trimming took off 0 bases at V and 4 bases at J, with 16 bases between the two ends. Per the germline V gene, CDR1 is SGHTA and CDR2 is FQGTGA. The CDR3 length is 17 residues. CDR3 nucleotide sequence: TGTGCCAGCAGCTTAACGGCGGACATCCCAGCATACAATGAGCAGTTCTTC. Translated, it gives CASSLTADIPAYNEQFF.

The sample holds a few counts of this clonotype. V and J are TRBV27 and TRBJ2-1; D remains unclear. Germline V gene data show CDR1 as MNHEY and CDR2 as SMNVEV (reference sequence). The V end lost 5 bases, the J end lost 4 bases, and 6 bases lay between the germline ends. The CDR3 length is 12 residues. The CDR3: CASSNNYNEQFF. The DNA of the CDR3 is TGTGCCAGCAGTAACAATTACAATGAGCAGTTCTTC.

The chain is built from TRBV7-9 and TRBJ2-2, with D perhaps matching TRBD1 (5 bases). The CDR3 is made up of 11 amino acids. Trimming removed 8 bases from V and 6 bases from J, with 7 bases in between. Germline CDR1 SEHNR, CDR2 FQNEAQ (reference sequence). Here the CDR3 reads CASPQAGELFF. In nucleotides, the CDR3 is TGTGCCAGCCCACAGGCCGGGGAGCTGTTTTTT.

V is TRBV19 and J is TRBJ1-1, with D possibly TRBD1 on 5 matching bases. The CDR3 loop spans 13 amino acids. The germline CDR1 and CDR2 sequences are LNHDA and SQIVND (reference sequence). V was pared by 1 base and J by 6 bases, with 9 bases between. The CDR3 bases are TGTGCCAGTAGTATAGTAGGCAGGGCTGAAGCTTTCTTT. Translating it yields CASSIVGRAEAFF. Full variable domain (rest looked up from reference TRBV19 and TRBJ1-1): DGGITQSPKYLFRKEGQNVTLSCEQNLNHDAMYWYRQDPGQGLRLIYYSQIVNDFQKGDIAEGYSVSREKKESFPLTVTSAQKNPTAFYLCASSIVGRAEAFFGQGTRLTVV.

CDR3 amino acids: CASSLEGLAGLDTQYF. The CDR3 nucleotides are TGTGCCAGCAGCTTAGAGGGACTAGCGGGCCTGGATACGCAGTATTTT. This chain connects TRBV7-8 to TRBJ2-3, with 12 positions matching TRBD2. Losses at the gene ends were 1 base for V and 6 bases for J; bases not matched to a gene: 5. Germline V lookup: CDR1 SGHVS, CDR2 FQNEAQ. This CDR3 spans 16 amino acids.